This T cell receptor beta chain was recorded in a study of cytomegalovirus exposure and HLA in healthy donors. Across the whole study: The 600 to 800 first-cohort repertoires shared a platform with the approximately 120 validation repertoires, as reported in a later analysis. Study observations and caveats: Among TCR beta chains, those listed as cytomegalovirus-associated numbered over 150.

Clones were sequenced by immunoSEQ multiplex PCR, and TCRdb holds only the in-frame ones, with some missing. The sample yields 250,000 to 400,000 clones, approximately 88% seen once. Note on this clone: What it binds is unknown.

The specimen sequenced was PBMCs. The sequence was obtained from a man aged 25 to 45 in good health and CMV-seronegative.

CDR3 in DNA: TGTGCCAGCAGCCCCCGACAGGGAGGAGAAAAACTGTTTTTT. Amino acids: CASSPRQGGEKLFF. V usage is TRBV7-6 and J usage is TRBJ1-4; 7 nucleotides line up with TRBD1. Germline loops: CDR1 SGHVS, CDR2 FNYEAQ. The junction had 8 bases not matched to a gene; V was cut back by 5 bases and J by 8 bases. There are 14 residues in the CDR3.